Reported below is one TCR beta chain. These data belong to a study of blood T cell repertoires in COVID-19. TCRdb's table, derived via immunoSEQ multiplex PCR, lists solely in-frame clones and lacks some. The data show some 77,000 clones, about 82% seen once. Sequenced input: peripheral blood. This receptor was taken from an older woman with acute or convalescent COVID-19.

The DNA of the CDR3 is TGTGCCAGCAGCCAAGGCCCGGGACAGGGACCCCAGGGTACGCAGTATTTT. Amino acid sequence: CASSQGPGQGPQGTQYF. The V gene is TRBV3-1 (or the pseudogene TRBV3-2), the J gene TRBJ2-3; 9 bases are a match to TRBD1. Per germline, CDR1 LGHDT and CDR2 YNNKEL (reference sequence). This CDR3 has 17 amino acids. The J segment lost 8 bases and the V segment lost 1 base, leaving 13 bases of the junction unmatched.